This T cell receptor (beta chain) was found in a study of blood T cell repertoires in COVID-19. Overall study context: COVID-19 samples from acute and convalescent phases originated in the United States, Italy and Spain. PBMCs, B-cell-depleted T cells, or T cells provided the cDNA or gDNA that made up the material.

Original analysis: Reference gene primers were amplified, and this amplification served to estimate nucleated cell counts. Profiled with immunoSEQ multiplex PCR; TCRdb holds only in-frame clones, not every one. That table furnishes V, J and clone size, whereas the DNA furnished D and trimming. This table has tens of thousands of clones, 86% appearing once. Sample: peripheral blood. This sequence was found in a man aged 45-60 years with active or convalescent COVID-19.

This CDR3 is CASRRQGPGELFF. CDR3 bases: TGTGCCAGTAGGCGACAGGGACCCGGGGAGCTGTTTTTT. This rearrangement joins TRBV19 to TRBJ2-2, with TRBD1 matching 7 bases. CDR1 is LNHDA, CDR2 SQIVND, per germline (reference sequence). The length of the CDR3 is 13 residues. J gave up 6 bases and V 6 bases, and 4 bases lay outside the gene matches.